The 6 T cell receptor beta chains in this list originate from one sample, sequenced in a study of Graves' ophthalmopathy and Graves' hyperthyroidism. RNA served as the template for amplifying TCR beta CDR3 regions. The first-round RT-PCR employed HTBI primers together with the Qiagen OneStep RT-PCR kit. A multiplex PCR was then performed as the second round. TCRdb called the multiplex PCR reads again in MiXCR, with one record for every CDR3 protein. This table holds about 700,000 distinct CDR3 sequences, just over 40% found once. The sample comprised peripheral blood. The receptors shown here come from an adult man with Graves' ophthalmopathy.

The sample holds a few counts of this clonotype. V is TRBV10-3 and J is TRBJ1-3; no firm D call. The CDR3 loop spans 15 amino acids. Trimming removed 10 bases from V and 3 bases from J, with 19 bases in between. CDR1 is ENHRY, CDR2 SYGVKD, per germline. The CDR3 region is CASKYGQTGGNTIYF. Here the CDR3 DNA reads TGTGCCAGCAAGTATGGGCAGACCGGTGGAAACACCATATATTTT.

There are many counts of this clonotype. The chain uses TRBV7-8 and TRBJ2-7; possibly TRBD2 for D (5 bases). The germline V gene encodes CDR1 SGHVS and CDR2 FQNEAQ. V lost 2 bases and J lost 5, with 19 bases in between. The CDR3 has 16 amino acids. The DNA for the CDR3 is TGTGCCAGCAGCTTAAGTTCGTCGGGAAGTTCCCACGAGCAGTACTTC. Translated: CASSLSSSGSSHEQYF.

This clonotype came up a few times. The rearrangement uses TRBV19 and TRBJ2-7, with a tentative D call TRBD1 (5 bases). The germline gives CDR1 LNHDA, CDR2 SQIVND (reference sequence). This CDR3 has 15 residues. V gave up 0 bases and J gave up 3 bases, with 12 bases separating them. The CDR3 sequence: CASSIDLGAIYEQYF. CDR3 coding DNA: TGTGCCAGTAGTATAGATTTAGGGGCAATCTACGAGCAGTACTTC.

This clonotype has ten or more counts. The V call is TRBV7-3, the J call TRBJ2-6; 8 bases match TRBD1. This CDR3 spans 18 amino acids. Germline V gene data show CDR1 as SGHTA and CDR2 as FQGTGA. Trimming removed 2 bases from V and 1 base from J; junction bases left unmatched: 7. The CDR3 DNA reads TGTGCCAGCAGCTTACCCGGACAGGGTGGATCTGGGGCCAACGTCCTGACTTTC. Amino acids: CASSLPGQGGSGANVLTF.

This clonotype was seen only once. The junction departs from germline at one end; a sequencing error may be responsible. The V gene is TRBV7-3, the J gene TRBJ2-2; D uncertain. This CDR3 spans 15 amino acids. Germline CDR1 SGHTA, CDR2 FQGTGA. The DNA of the CDR3 is TGTACCAGCAACCCCTGGGCAGTTCTAGGGGGGGAGCTGTTTTTT. It codes for CTSNPWAVLGGELFF.

The sample holds many counts of this clonotype. The chain employs TRBV11-2 and TRBJ2-7; 7 nucleotides line up with TRBD2. The V gene's germline CDR1 is SGHAT and CDR2 FQNNGV. The CDR3 totals 14 residues. With 1 base clipped from V and 3 bases from J, the junction kept 3 bases outside the gene matches. The DNA of the CDR3 is TGTGCCAGCAGCTTAGTAAGCGGGGACTACGAGCAGTACTTC. It yields the protein CASSLVSGDYEQYF.